The 3 T cell receptor beta chains given below trace back to one sample, sequenced in a study of blood T cell repertoires in COVID-19. Only in-frame clones appear in the TCRdb table, and some are missing; sequencing was by immunoSEQ multiplex PCR. This sample carries about 12,000 clones, 92% of them seen once, and the ten largest clones take approximately 30%. Sample: peripheral blood. These receptors all stem from a woman in her 70s with active COVID-19.

This chain joins TRBV28 and TRBJ2-1; possibly TRBD1 for D (6 bases). Germline V gene sequence: CDR1 MDHEN, CDR2 SYDVKM. V was pared by 6 bases and J by 7 bases, with 22 bases between. There are 16 residues in the CDR3. The CDR3 bases are TGTGCCAGCAGCTCCCTAACAGGGACGGCGCGGAATGAGCAGTTCTTC. It specifies CASSSLTGTARNEQFF. Together with reference TRBV28 and TRBJ2-1, the CDR3 gives the full variable domain: DVKVTQSSRYLVKRTGEKVFLECVQDMDHENMFWYRQDPGLGLRLIYFSYDVKMKEKGDIPEGYSVSREKKERFSLILESASTNQTSMYLCASSSLTGTARNEQFFGPGTRLTVL.

For this clone: Sequence at one end of the junction differs from germline and may be a read error. The chain carries TRBV7-7 and TRBJ2-2, with D perhaps matching TRBD2 (6 bases). The CDR3 totals 16 residues. Germline CDR1 reads SSHAT; CDR2 reads FNYEAQ (reference sequence). The CDR3 spells CASSITTSPVTGELFF. DNA for the CDR3: TGTGCTAGCAGCATAACGACTAGTCCGGTCACCGGGGAGCTGTTTTTT.

The genes are TRBV11-2 and TRBJ2-7, with D unclear. The V gene's germline CDR1 is SGHAT and CDR2 FQNNGV. The ends were cut back, 5 bases at V and 5 bases at J, with 13 bases in the middle. The CDR3 spans 13 residues. The CDR3, as DNA: TGTGCCAGCAGCACCTCTTTTGGAGACGAGCAGTACTTC. Protein: CASSTSFGDEQYF. Combining the CDR3 with reference TRBV11-2 and TRBJ2-7 gives the whole variable domain EAGVAQSPRYKIIEKRQSVAFWCNPISGHATLYWYQQILGQGPKLLIQFQNNGVVDDSQLPKDRFSAERLKGVDSTLKIQPAKLEDSAVYLCASSTSFGDEQYFGPGTRLTVT.